This T cell receptor (beta chain) was obtained from a study of beta chain features in type 1 diabetes. This clone was found a few times. The antigen is unknown. Germline loops: CDR1 SGHDT, CDR2 YYEEEE. V was pared by 2 bases and J by 4 bases, with 5 bases of the junction left unmatched. This CDR3 spans 15 amino acids. Overall study findings and caveats: More deletions and fewer insertions at VDJ junctions were found in patients with type 1 diabetes. A closer apparent resemblance between naive, central memory and Treg TCRB repertoires was seen in patients than in healthy donors. TCRB CDR3 length was moderately but significantly reduced in all four CD4+ subsets of Type 1 diabetes patients.

The sequenced template was cDNA made from the entire isolated RNA. Generated by immunoSEQ multiplex PCR, the TCRdb table keeps only in-frame clones and is missing some. This table has roughly 160,000 clones, around 8.3% appearing once. Each donor gave one heparinised blood draw averaging about 110 mL. All of the sorted populations showed purity greater than 98%. The receptor was derived from a woman between 18 and 29 years old with type 1 diabetes. The sequencing input was central memory CD4+ T cells from blood. J is TRBJ2-5 and V is TRBV5-6; 10 bases agree with TRBD2. CDR3 in DNA: TGTGCCAGCAGCTTTGGTTCTAGCGGGGGAGAGACCCAGTACTTC. It specifies CASSFGSSGGETQYF.